This TCR beta chain emerged from a study of blood T cell repertoires in COVID-19. The study counted Cohort 3 donors as recovered given two negative PCRs, clearance, or symptom resolution. Under the authors' procedure: Reference gene primers were amplified, and this amplification served to estimate nucleated cell counts. The assay was immunoSEQ multiplex PCR, and TCRdb's table has in-frame clones only and misses some. V, J and clone size derive from that table, while D and trimming were established from the DNA sequence. The sample yields 150,000 to 200,000 clones, 88% seen once. Germline V gene lookup returns CDR1 SNHLY and CDR2 FYNNEI. Between the trimmed V and J ends, which lost 4 bases and 3 bases, there was a span of 19 bases. The CDR3 contains 16 residues.

The chain has TRBV2 and TRBJ2-7, with D tentatively TRBD1 (6 bases). The sequenced sample consisted of PBMCs or T cells enriched from blood (not recorded which). The source is a woman aged 18-29 years who had recovered from COVID-19. CDR3 protein: CASSVELQGVSYEQYF. The CDR3 DNA follows: TGTGCCAGCAGTGTAGAGCTACAGGGAGTCAGCTACGAGCAGTACTTC.